The 8 T cell receptor beta chains in this list originate from one sample, sequenced in a study of T-cell memory formation after mild COVID-19. Via MiXCR, TCRdb re-called the 5' RACE reads, giving one row per CDR3 protein. The data hold roughly 160,000 distinct CDR3 sequences, with about 9.9% observed a single time. The material sequenced was PBMCs or a T cell subset sorted from them (not recorded which). The source is a man younger than 30 who had mild COVID-19 (a few samples of this study predate the infection). Cell type and time point are not known.

In this sample, this clonotype turned up a few times. V and J are TRBV5-4 and TRBJ2-3, with a tentative D call TRBD2 (6 bases). The CDR3 contains 17 residues. V dropped 7 bases and J dropped 1 base, with 22 bases sitting between them. Germline values: CDR1 SGHNT, CDR2 YYREEE (reference sequence). Here the CDR3 DNA reads TGTGCCAGCTCCCCTACTACTATCGGGGGAGGCACAGATACGCAGTATTTT. Its translation: CASSPTTIGGGTDTQYF.

This clonotype was observed many times. CDR3 coding DNA: TGCAGTGCTAGATGGTCAGTCATGAACACTGAAGCTTTCTTT. Its protein product is CSARWSVMNTEAFF. The chain is built from TRBV20-1 and TRBJ1-1, with D unresolved. The CDR3 is 14 amino acids. The V gene's germline CDR1 is DFQATT and CDR2 SNEGSKA (reference sequence). The V end lost 2 bases, the J end lost 0 bases, and 10 bases lay between the germline ends.

J is TRBJ2-7 and V is TRBV10-3, with 7 positions matching TRBD1. Germline values: CDR1 ENHRY, CDR2 SYGVKD. J lost 5 bases, V lost 2 bases, and 6 bases had no gene match. The CDR3 extends over 14 amino acids. CDR3 amino acids: CAISEVGTVDEQYF. Written as DNA, the CDR3 is TGTGCCATCAGTGAGGTCGGGACAGTGGACGAGCAGTACTTC.

This chain uses TRBV27 with TRBJ1-1, with 8 bases fitting TRBD1. V shed 0 bases and J 5 bases; nucleotides not matched to a gene: 5. The CDR3 is made up of 15 amino acids. Germline V CDR1 and CDR2: MNHEY, SMNVEV (reference sequence). The CDR3 sequence is CASSLSGQGATEAFF. CDR3 nucleotide sequence: TGTGCCAGCAGTTTATCTGGACAGGGCGCTACTGAAGCTTTCTTT.

This clonotype was counted only a few times. V usage is TRBV7-9 and J usage is TRBJ2-5; D is uncertain. Trimming pared 0 bases from V and 5 bases from J, leaving 10 bases between. The CDR3 has 14 residues. The V gene's germline CDR1 is SEHNR and CDR2 FQNEAQ (reference sequence). The CDR3 DNA follows: TGTGCCAGCAGCTTAGCGAAGGCGCGGGAGACCCAGTACTTC. Translated: CASSLAKARETQYF.

Many counts were recorded for this clonotype. The V and J genes are TRBV5-1 and TRBJ1-1; 7 nucleotides align to TRBD1. The trim removed 3 bases at V and 4 bases at J, leaving 12 bases unmatched. The CDR3 extends over 16 amino acids. Looked up from germline, CDR1 is SGHRS and CDR2 is YFSETQ. The CDR3 region has the DNA TGCGCCAGCAGCTCCCAACAGGGGTATCCCCCCACTGAAGCTTTCTTT. As protein: CASSSQQGYPPTEAFF. Full variable domain (missing parts from reference TRBV5-1 and TRBJ1-1): KAGVTQTPRYLIKTRGQQVTLSCSPISGHRSVSWYQQTPGQGLQFLFEYFSETQRNKGNFPGRFSGRQFSNSRSEMNVSTLELGDSALYLCASSSQQGYPPTEAFFGQGTRLTVV.

This clonotype was seen a few times. The V call is TRBV7-6, the J call TRBJ1-1; TRBD1 aligns across 9 bases. Germline loops: CDR1 SGHVS, CDR2 FNYEAQ. The CDR3 runs 14 residues. V was clipped by 5 bases and J by 7 bases; unmatched bases: 8. The CDR3 bases are TGTGCCAGCAGCCCGGGGACAGGGAACCTTGAAGCTTTCTTT. Its translation is CASSPGTGNLEAFF.

The rearrangement joins TRBV7-8 to TRBJ1-2; D is possibly TRBD1 (5 bases). This CDR3 has 15 amino acids. V dropped 5 bases and J dropped 4 bases, with 17 bases sitting between them. Germline CDR1 SGHVS, CDR2 FQNEAQ. The CDR3 DNA reads TGTGCCAGCAGCGCCCGATATGGGGGGGGCTATGGCTACACCTTC. Translated, it gives CASSARYGGGYGYTF.